The 9 T cell receptor beta chains listed next were all sequenced from one sample in a study of T cell responses to AZD1222 COVID-19 vaccine. Libraries were prepared by immunoSEQ multiplex PCR; TCRdb keeps only in-frame clonotypes and omits some of them. The sample has approximately 74,000 clones, around 86% seen once. The sequencing used peripheral blood, collected on day 0 of AZD1222 vaccination. The receptors stem from an adult in good health.

This clone occurred once. The rearrangement links TRBV4-2 to TRBJ2-1, with 8 positions matching TRBD2. Germline-derived CDR1 and CDR2 are LGHNA and YNFKEQ. After removal of 1 base from V and 9 bases from J, the junction contained 11 bases not matched to a gene. The CDR3 has 16 amino acids. CDR3 nucleotides: TGTGCCAGCAGCCAAGGTCGCGGGGGGCCGTCAGGTGAGCAGTTCTTC. Protein product: CASSQGRGGPSGEQFF.

This chain uses TRBV28 with TRBJ2-3, with 9 bases aligning to TRBD1. The CDR3 totals 14 residues. Germline V gene sequence: CDR1 MDHEN, CDR2 SYDVKM. After removal of 0 bases from V and 7 bases from J, the junction contained 2 bases not matched to a gene. Written as DNA, the CDR3 is TGTGCCAGCAGTTTATGGGACAGGGGCTATACGCAGTATTTT. It translates to CASSLWDRGYTQYF.

The chain has TRBV10-3 and TRBJ1-6; D perhaps matches TRBD1 (5 bases). This CDR3 contains 14 residues. The V end lost 3 bases, the J end lost 11 bases, and 14 bases lay between the germline ends. The germline V gene has CDR1 ENHRY and CDR2 SYGVKD. The CDR3 nucleotides read TGTGCCATCAGTGAAGGGGCCCAGGAACCACCCCTCCACTTT. It is translated as CAISEGAQEPPLHF.

A few counts support this clone. This chain links TRBV7-3 with TRBJ2-1; the match to TRBD2 covers 16 bases. Germline loops: CDR1 SGHTA, CDR2 FQGTGA. The CDR3 consists of 17 residues. V lost 3 bases, J lost 9 bases, and 8 bases stayed unmatched. The CDR3 here is CASSFLGTSGGAGEQFF. Written as DNA, the CDR3 is TGTGCCAGCAGCTTCCTAGGGACTAGCGGGGGGGCCGGTGAGCAGTTCTTC.

The chain recombines TRBV5-1 with TRBJ2-1; TRBD2 agrees at 11 bases. Germline V lookup: CDR1 SGHRS, CDR2 YFSETQ. The V and J ends lost 1 base and 0 bases, in that order; junction bases with no gene match: 0. The CDR3 totals 16 residues. CDR3 amino acids: CASSLLAGGSYNEQFF. DNA of the CDR3: TGCGCCAGCAGCTTGCTAGCGGGGGGCTCCTACAATGAGCAGTTCTTC.

The chain has TRBV6-4 and TRBJ1-5; unclear D gene. Trimming left V 0 bases short and J 5 bases short, with 20 bases between. The CDR3 spans 18 residues. Germline-derived CDR1 and CDR2 are MRHNA and SNTAGT. CDR3 loop: CASSDSVKVQRVHQPQHF. CDR3 bases: TGTGCCAGCAGTGACTCGGTCAAGGTCCAACGGGTTCATCAGCCCCAGCATTTT.

V usage is TRBV2 and J usage is TRBJ2-3, with D perhaps matching TRBD2 (5 bases). V was cut by 9 bases and J by 0 bases, with 13 bases left in between. Per germline, CDR1 SNHLY and CDR2 FYNNEI. This CDR3 contains 14 residues. The CDR3 DNA is TGTGCCAGTACCCCCCGGACTAGCACAGATACGCAGTATTTT. As protein: CASTPRTSTDTQYF. Full variable domain (missing parts from reference TRBV2 and TRBJ2-3): EPEVTQTPSHQVTQMGQEVILRCVPISNHLYFYWYRQILGQKVEFLVSFYNNEISEKSEIFDDQFSVERPDGSNFTLKIRSTKLEDSAMYFCASTPRTSTDTQYFGPGTRLTVL.

The V gene is TRBV5-1, the J gene TRBJ1-1; D is unclear. This CDR3 has 14 amino acids. The V gene lost 2 bases and the J gene lost 5 bases, with 13 bases spanning the gap. Germline lookup yields CDR1 SGHRS and CDR2 YFSETQ. The CDR3 protein is CASSFGGPSTEAFF. The CDR3 DNA is TGCGCCAGCAGCTTTGGAGGACCAAGTACTGAAGCTTTCTTT.

This chain connects TRBV11-2 to TRBJ1-1; D remains unclear. Trimming removed 0 bases at V and 3 bases at J, with 8 bases between. This CDR3 has 14 residues. The germline V gene has CDR1 SGHAT and CDR2 FQNNGV. The CDR3 spells CASSLDDQYTEAFF. DNA of the CDR3: TGTGCCAGCAGCTTAGATGACCAGTACACTGAAGCTTTCTTT.